This T cell receptor beta chain was captured in a study of T cell changes during pregnancy in multiple sclerosis. Produced via immunoSEQ multiplex PCR; TCRdb's table is partial and in-frame only. The table has about 89,000 clones, approximately 93% seen once. V shed 3 bases and J shed 5 bases, with 14 bases lying between them. This CDR3 spans 15 amino acids. Germline CDR1 SNHLY, CDR2 FYNNEI. This receptor was obtained from a female donor in good health, enrolled as a control in a pregnancy study. The starting material was peripheral blood, obtained after pregnancy. V gene TRBV2 combines with J gene TRBJ2-1; possible D gene TRBD2, 5 bases. CDR3 protein: CASSDQYGGNNEQFF. As DNA, the CDR3 is TGTGCCAGCAGTGATCAGTACGGAGGAAACAATGAGCAGTTCTTC.